Listed here are 31 T cell receptor beta chains from one sample, sequenced in a study of blood T cell repertoires in COVID-19. TCRdb keeps only in-frame clones here, not all; method: immunoSEQ multiplex PCR. The sample has roughly 60,000 clones, 75% to 95% seen once. Sequencing input: peripheral blood. These receptors were taken from an elderly woman with active COVID-19.

In this sample, this clone turned up a few times. This rearrangement joins TRBV19 to TRBJ2-5, with 8 bases that match TRBD2. The germline V gene has CDR1 LNHDA and CDR2 SQIVND (reference sequence). V gave up 3 bases and J gave up 3 bases; unmatched junction bases: 9. The CDR3 length is 16 residues. As DNA, the CDR3 is TGTGCCAGTAGTATTTGGGGAGCGGGAGTTGAAGAGACCCAGTACTTC. Its translation: CASSIWGAGVEETQYF.

CDR3 DNA sequence: TGTGCCAGCAGCCGAATAGCGGACCCGGAGACCCAGTACTTC. As protein: CASSRIADPETQYF. The gene calls are TRBV27 and TRBJ2-5; TRBD2 might be the D (6 bases). The CDR3 loop spans 14 amino acids. Between the trimmed V and J ends, which lost 6 bases and 5 bases, there was a span of 16 bases. The germline V gene encodes CDR1 MNHEY and CDR2 SMNVEV (reference sequence).

The chain has TRBV3-1 (or the pseudogene TRBV3-2) and TRBJ2-1; TRBD2 matches at 11 bases. Per the germline V gene, CDR1 is LGHDT and CDR2 is YNNKEL (reference sequence). The CDR3 has 15 residues. After removal of 4 bases from V and 4 bases from J, the junction contained 3 bases not matched to a gene. The CDR3 DNA reads as TGTGCCAGCAGCCTGACTAGCGGGATGTACAATGAGCAGTTCTTC. It is translated as CASSLTSGMYNEQFF.

The chain combines TRBV27 with TRBJ2-5; D remains ambiguous. There are 12 residues in the CDR3. V shed 3 bases and J shed 4 bases, with 6 bases lying between them. The germline CDR1 and CDR2 sequences are MNHEY and SMNVEV (reference sequence). CDR3 region: CASSFPGETQYF. The CDR3 DNA is TGTGCCAGCAGTTTCCCGGGAGAGACCCAGTACTTC.

The gene calls are TRBV5-4 and TRBJ2-2; 7 bases line up with TRBD1. V gave up 4 bases and J gave up 4 bases; unmatched junction bases: 7. The CDR3 has 15 residues. Germline assignment: CDR1 SGHNT and CDR2 YYREEE (reference sequence). CDR3 residues: CASSPRQGTTGELFF. For the CDR3, the DNA is TGTGCCAGCAGCCCTAGACAGGGAACCACCGGGGAGCTGTTTTTT.

This clone was observed a single time. The chain combines TRBV7-6 with TRBJ2-7, with 7 bases that match TRBD2. Germline V gene lookup returns CDR1 SGHVS and CDR2 FNYEAQ. The ends lost 2 bases at V and 6 bases at J; junction bases unmatched: 10. CDR3 length equals 15 residues. CDR3 residues: CASSLQASGFVEQYF. CDR3 DNA: TGTGCCAGCAGCTTACAGGCTAGCGGTTTCGTCGAGCAGTACTTC.

The chain has TRBV7-8 and TRBJ2-2, with D tentatively TRBD1 (5 bases). Trimming removed 5 bases from V and 4 bases from J, with 17 bases in between. Germline assignment: CDR1 SGHVS and CDR2 FQNEAQ. The CDR3 is made up of 16 amino acids. The CDR3 loop is CASSLRQPRSTGELFF. CDR3 in DNA: TGTGCCAGCAGCCTCCGACAGCCCCGGAGCACCGGGGAGCTGTTTTTT.

The V and J genes are TRBV3-1 (or the pseudogene TRBV3-2) and TRBJ2-4, with 7 bases identical to TRBD1. Trimming removed 2 bases from V and 7 bases from J; junction bases left unmatched: 5. In germline, CDR1 is LGHDT, CDR2 YNNKEL (reference sequence). The CDR3 has 14 amino acids. CDR3 bases: TGTGCCAGCAGCCAATCGACAGGGATGAACATTCAGTACTTC. Translation gives CASSQSTGMNIQYF.

The chain recombines TRBV6-6 with TRBJ2-7; D is ambiguous. Per germline, CDR1 MNHNY and CDR2 SVGAGI (reference sequence). This CDR3 is 12 amino acids long. With 4 bases removed from V and 1 base from J, the gap between germline ends came to 5 bases. The CDR3 DNA reads as TGTGCCAGCAGTTCCCGGTCCTACGAGCAGTACTTC. This sequence encodes CASSSRSYEQYF.

The chain employs TRBV5-6 and TRBJ1-1; TRBD1 is a possible D gene (6 bases). The CDR3 is 13 residues long. Germline CDR1 and CDR2: SGHDT and YYEEEE. V shed 0 bases and J shed 4 bases, with 7 bases lying between them. The CDR3 here is CASSLVQGTEAFF. For the CDR3, the DNA is TGTGCCAGCAGCTTGGTACAGGGCACTGAAGCTTTCTTT. The whole variable domain, filled in from reference TRBV5-6 and TRBJ1-1, reads DAGVTQSPTHLIKTRGQQVTLRCSPKSGHDTVSWYQQALGQGPQFIFQYYEEEERQRGNFPDRFSGHQFPNYSSELNVNALLLGDSALYLCASSLVQGTEAFFGQGTRLTVV.

The chain combines TRBV19 with TRBJ2-3; 8 positions agree with TRBD1. There are 15 residues in the CDR3. The ends lost 5 bases at V and 6 bases at J; junction bases unmatched: 10. The germline V gene encodes CDR1 LNHDA and CDR2 SQIVND (reference sequence). CDR3 in amino acids: CASSLRQGPADTQYF. The CDR3 DNA is TGTGCCAGTAGTTTGAGACAGGGGCCGGCGGATACGCAGTATTTT.

The chain carries TRBV5-1 and TRBJ2-6; 10 bases fit TRBD2. J gave up 0 bases and V 5 bases, and 5 bases lay outside the gene matches. Per germline, CDR1 SGHRS and CDR2 YFSETQ. The CDR3 spans 17 residues. Here the CDR3 reads CASRGGLARSGANVLTF. The CDR3 DNA sequence: TGCGCCAGCAGAGGGGGACTAGCGCGCTCTGGGGCCAACGTCCTGACTTTC. The variable domain in full, with the rest retrieved from reference TRBV5-1 and TRBJ2-6, is KAGVTQTPRYLIKTRGQQVTLSCSPISGHRSVSWYQQTPGQGLQFLFEYFSETQRNKGNFPGRFSGRQFSNSRSEMNVSTLELGDSALYLCASRGGLARSGANVLTFGAGSRLTVL.

V and J are TRBV11-2 and TRBJ2-2; D possibly corresponds to TRBD2 (6 bases). Germline V gene data show CDR1 as SGHAT and CDR2 as FQNNGV. The CDR3 sequence is 18 residues long. Trimming shortened V by 4 bases and J by 4 bases, and 22 bases separated the two germline ends. CDR3 in DNA: TGTGCCAGCAGCTCCCAGGGAGGCGGGGCTTTTGTCACCGGGGAGCTGTTTTTT. It codes for CASSSQGGGAFVTGELFF.

Details on this clone: At one end the junction does not follow the germline gene, possibly because of a read error. This rearrangement joins TRBV6-1 to TRBJ2-6, with unresolved D. The CDR3 is made up of 16 amino acids. The V gene's germline CDR1 is MNHNS and CDR2 SASEGT. CDR3: CAGSAEFSSGANVLTF. The CDR3 nucleotides are TGTGCCGGCAGTGCGGAGTTTTCCTCTGGGGCCAACGTCCTGACTTTC.

This clone was seen only a few times. The chain carries TRBV30 and TRBJ1-6; D is possibly TRBD1 (5 bases). Per germline, CDR1 GTSNPN and CDR2 SVGIG (reference sequence). This CDR3 has 15 residues. V lost 0 bases and J 4 bases, leaving 10 bases between the germline ends. The CDR3 DNA sequence: TGTGCCTGGAGTGTAAGTCAGGGATATAATTCACCCCTCCACTTT. Residues: CAWSVSQGYNSPLHF.

This clone was counted once. This chain connects TRBV7-8 to TRBJ2-7; TRBD2 aligns across 7 bases. With 5 bases clipped from V and 6 bases from J, the junction kept 13 bases outside the gene matches. This CDR3 has 15 amino acids. CDR1 is SGHVS and CDR2 is FQNEAQ in the germline V gene. The DNA for the CDR3 is TGTGCCAGCAGCCGGGGGGTAGCGGAGAAGAGCGAGCAGTACTTC. This gives the protein CASSRGVAEKSEQYF.

The rearrangement links TRBV5-6 to TRBJ2-5; TRBD2 matches at 10 bases. V lost 4 bases and J lost 4; bases outside the gene matches: 4. Germline V gene data show CDR1 as SGHDT and CDR2 as YYEEEE. This CDR3 has 14 amino acids. The CDR3 is CASSPAGGLETQYF. DNA of the CDR3: TGTGCCAGCAGCCCAGCGGGGGGGCTAGAGACCCAGTACTTC.

The chain combines TRBV7-2 with TRBJ2-1; 12 positions match TRBD2. Germline V lookup: CDR1 SGHTA, CDR2 FQGNSA. This CDR3 spans 18 amino acids. The V segment lost 0 bases and the J segment 6 bases; nucleotides outside the gene matches: 9. The CDR3, as DNA: TGTGCCAGCAGCTTAGCGCCGACTAGCGGGAGATACTTCAATGAGCAGTTCTTC. Protein: CASSLAPTSGRYFNEQFF.

V usage is TRBV9 and J usage is TRBJ2-5; TRBD1 is a possible D gene (7 bases). V gave up 4 bases and J gave up 5 bases, with 18 bases separating them. The CDR3 is 15 residues long. Per the germline V gene, CDR1 is SGDLS and CDR2 is YYNGEE. In nucleotides, the CDR3 is TGTGCCAGCAGCCAGGGGGGAGGCCTTACGGAGACCCAGTACTTC. Translated, it gives CASSQGGGLTETQYF.

The chain carries TRBV5-8 and TRBJ1-5, with a possible D match to TRBD1 (5 bases). The germline gives CDR1 SGHTS, CDR2 YDEGEE. This CDR3 is 17 amino acids long. Trimming left V 4 bases short and J 2 bases short, with 19 bases between. This CDR3 reads CASSPRAGVGGNQPQHF. In nucleotides, the CDR3 is TGTGCCAGCAGCCCGCGGGCGGGGGTCGGGGGCAATCAGCCCCAGCATTTT.

The chain joins TRBV21-1 to TRBJ2-7; the table's TRBD2 call for D was not verified on the DNA. TRBV21-1 is shown as a pseudogene. The CDR3 has 18 amino acids. In DNA, the CDR3 is TGTGCCAGCAGCAAAGGGGAGGTGATCTGGCCTAAATCAGCCGAGCAGTACTTC. Translated: CASSKGEVIWPKSAEQYF.

The gene calls are TRBV7-9 and TRBJ2-7, with 12 positions matching TRBD2. The CDR3 contains 14 residues. V was clipped by 5 bases and J by 6 bases; unmatched bases: 5. Germline values: CDR1 SEHNR, CDR2 FQNEAQ (reference sequence). The CDR3 protein is CASSATSGRPEQYF. The CDR3 bases are TGTGCCAGCAGCGCCACTAGCGGGAGGCCCGAGCAGTACTTC. Looking up the rest from reference TRBV7-9 and TRBJ2-7 gives the full variable domain: DTGVSQNPRHKITKRGQNVTFRCDPISEHNRLYWYRQTLGQGPEFLTYFQNEAQLEKSRLLSDRFSAERPKGSFSTLEIQRTEQGDSAMYLCASSATSGRPEQYFGPGTRLTVT.

The rearrangement links TRBV5-1 to TRBJ2-1; the match to TRBD2 covers 9 bases. CDR3 length: 13 amino acids. J gave up 7 bases and V 4 bases, and 3 bases lay outside the gene matches. The germline V gene has CDR1 SGHRS and CDR2 YFSETQ. CDR3 loop: CASSTSGQNEQFF. CDR3 nucleotides: TGCGCCAGCAGCACTAGCGGGCAAAATGAGCAGTTCTTC.

V and J are TRBV2 and TRBJ1-1; D is uncertain. V lost 4 bases and J lost 5, with 14 bases in between. CDR1 is SNHLY, CDR2 FYNNEI, per germline. The CDR3 loop spans 14 amino acids. In nucleotides, the CDR3 is TGTGCCAGCAGTGCCCTGAGGTCAGCTACTGAAGCTTTCTTT. Translation gives CASSALRSATEAFF.

There are a few counts of this clone. This chain links TRBV3-1 (or the pseudogene TRBV3-2) with TRBJ2-3; TRBD1 aligns across 7 bases. The CDR3 is 15 amino acids. CDR1 is LGHDT, CDR2 YNNKEL, per germline (reference sequence). The V and J ends lost 4 bases and 6 bases, in that order; junction bases with no gene match: 10. The CDR3 region is CASSRRQGFSDTQYF. In nucleotides, the CDR3 is TGTGCCAGCAGCCGACGACAGGGATTCAGCGATACGCAGTATTTT.

The chain recombines TRBV28 with TRBJ1-1; 8 bases fit TRBD1. The CDR3 totals 15 residues. V dropped 3 bases and J dropped 0; count of bases not matched to a gene: 3. CDR1 is MDHEN, CDR2 SYDVKM, per germline. Here the CDR3 reads CASSLDRDMNTEAFF. The CDR3 nucleotides read TGTGCCAGCAGTTTGGACAGGGATATGAACACTGAAGCTTTCTTT.

This clone occurred a few times. This rearrangement joins TRBV7-2 to TRBJ1-5, with D unclear. The CDR3 is 13 residues long. Germline CDR1 reads SGHTA; CDR2 reads FQGNSA. The V end lost 4 bases, the J end lost 0 bases, and 4 bases lay between the germline ends. The CDR3 loop is CASSSSSNQPQHF. CDR3 nucleotides: TGTGCCAGCAGCTCTAGTAGCAATCAGCCCCAGCATTTT.

This clone was detected only a few times. This sequence joins TRBV19 and TRBJ2-7; 7 positions match TRBD2. CDR1 LNHDA and CDR2 SQIVND come from the germline V gene (reference sequence). This CDR3 spans 14 amino acids. Trimming cost V 6 bases and J 2 bases; bases outside gene matches: 7. The CDR3 DNA reads as TGTGCCAGTAGCAACTCCGGGGGGACCTACGAGCAGTACTTC. Protein: CASSNSGGTYEQYF.

This chain links TRBV19 with TRBJ2-1, with 8 bases aligning to TRBD1. The germline CDR1 and CDR2 sequences are LNHDA and SQIVND (reference sequence). V was clipped by 4 bases and J by 5 bases; unmatched bases: 10. This CDR3 has 16 amino acids. DNA of the CDR3: TGTGCCAGTAGTACCCCTGGACAGGGTGTAAACAATGAGCAGTTCTTC. Amino acid sequence: CASSTPGQGVNNEQFF.

V and J are TRBV5-1 and TRBJ2-7; the D is unclear. Germline V gives CDR1 SGHRS, CDR2 YFSETQ. The CDR3 sequence is 14 residues long. The ends were cut back, 4 bases at V and 6 bases at J, with 17 bases in the middle. The CDR3 nucleotides are TGCGCCAGCAGCCTCTCATCTGGTCGCGTCGAGCAGTACTTC. Its protein is CASSLSSGRVEQYF.

The genes are TRBV5-1 and TRBJ1-1; TRBD1 matches 7 bases. Germline lookup yields CDR1 SGHRS and CDR2 YFSETQ. The V segment lost 5 bases and the J segment 1 base; nucleotides outside the gene matches: 8. The CDR3 runs to 15 residues. The CDR3 nucleotides are TGCGCCAGCAGTTACGCCGGGACAGCGAACACTGAAGCTTTCTTT. This gives the protein CASSYAGTANTEAFF. Looking up the rest from reference TRBV5-1 and TRBJ1-1 gives the full variable domain: KAGVTQTPRYLIKTRGQQVTLSCSPISGHRSVSWYQQTPGQGLQFLFEYFSETQRNKGNFPGRFSGRQFSNSRSEMNVSTLELGDSALYLCASSYAGTANTEAFFGQGTRLTVV.